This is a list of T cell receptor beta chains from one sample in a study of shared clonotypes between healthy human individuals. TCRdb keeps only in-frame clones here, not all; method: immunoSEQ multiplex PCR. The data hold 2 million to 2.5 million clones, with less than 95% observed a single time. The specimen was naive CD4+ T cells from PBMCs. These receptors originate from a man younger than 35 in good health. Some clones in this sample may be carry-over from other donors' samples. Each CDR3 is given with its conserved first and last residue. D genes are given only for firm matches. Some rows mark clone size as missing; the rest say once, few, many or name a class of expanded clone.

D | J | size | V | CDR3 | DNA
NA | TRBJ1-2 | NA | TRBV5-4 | CASNLIGQSVYYGYTF | TGTGCCAGCAACCTAATCGGACAGTCGGTATACTATGGCTACACCTTC
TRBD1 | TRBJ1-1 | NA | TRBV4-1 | CASSQIDRGRSMNTEAFF | TGCGCCAGCAGCCAAATCGACAGGGGGCGGTCCATGAACACTGAAGCTTTCTTT
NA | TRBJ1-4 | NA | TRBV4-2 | CASSRRDTYNEKLFF | TGTGCCAGCAGCCGCCGGGACACTTATAATGAAAAACTGTTTTTT
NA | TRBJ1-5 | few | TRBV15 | CATSRDPDADQPQHF | TGTGCCACCAGCAGAGATCCGGACGCGGATCAGCCCCAGCATTTT
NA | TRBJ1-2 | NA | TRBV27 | CASSLGGRGYGYTF | TGTGCCAGCAGTTTAGGAGGACGGGGCTATGGCTACACCTTC
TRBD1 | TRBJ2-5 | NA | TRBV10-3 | CAISPSTGSETQYF | TGTGCCATCAGCCCCTCGACAGGGAGCGAGACCCAGTACTTC
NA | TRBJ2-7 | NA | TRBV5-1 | CASSLVPGTWDYEQYF | TGCGCCAGCAGCTTGGTTCCCGGGACTTGGGACTACGAGCAGTACTTC
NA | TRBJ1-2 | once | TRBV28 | CASSLLGGPIPNYGYTF | TGTGCCAGCAGTTTACTCGGGGGCCCCATTCCTAACTATGGCTACACCTTC
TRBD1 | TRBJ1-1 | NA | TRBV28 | CASSFLRGRGTEAFF | TGTGCCAGCAGTTTCCTCAGGGGGCGGGGGACTGAAGCTTTCTTT
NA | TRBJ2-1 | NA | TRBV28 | CAAGGTPSVNEQFF | TGTGCCGCTGGCGGGACACCGAGTGTCAATGAGCAGTTCTTC
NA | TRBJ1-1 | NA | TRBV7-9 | CASSLAEGREAFF | TGTGCCAGCAGCTTAGCAGAGGGCCGGGAAGCTTTCTTT
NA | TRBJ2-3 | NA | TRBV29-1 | CSVGGEETDTQYF | TGCAGCGTTGGCGGAGAGGAGACAGATACGCAGTATTTT
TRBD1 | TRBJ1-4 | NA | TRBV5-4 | CASSLEQGPQATNEKLFF | TGTGCCAGCAGCTTGGAACAGGGGCCACAGGCAACTAATGAAAAACTGTTTTTT
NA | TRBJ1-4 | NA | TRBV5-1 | CASSSGGQIQKNEKLFF | TGCGCCAGCAGTTCCGGGGGCCAGATTCAGAAAAATGAAAAACTGTTTTTT
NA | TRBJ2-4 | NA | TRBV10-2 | CASSEADIAKNIQYF | TGCGCCAGCAGTGAGGCAGATATAGCCAAAAACATTCAGTACTTC
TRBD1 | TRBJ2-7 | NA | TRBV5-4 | CASSPRTGGYEQYF | TGTGCCAGCAGCCCCCGGACAGGGGGCTACGAGCAGTACTTC
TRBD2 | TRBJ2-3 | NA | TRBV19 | CASSSGSGTDTQYF | TGTGCCAGTAGTAGCGGGAGTGGCACAGATACGCAGTATTTT
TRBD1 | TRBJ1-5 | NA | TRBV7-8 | CASSLVGDRDNQPQHF | TGTGCCAGCAGCTTAGTAGGGGACAGGGACAATCAGCCCCAGCATTTT
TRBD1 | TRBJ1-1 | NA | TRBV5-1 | CASSRDRVPEAFF | TGCGCCAGCAGCCGGGACAGGGTCCCTGAAGCTTTCTTT
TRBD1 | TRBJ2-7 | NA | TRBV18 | CASSPGRGQRYEQYF | TGTGCCAGCTCACCAGGCAGGGGGCAAAGATACGAGCAGTACTTC
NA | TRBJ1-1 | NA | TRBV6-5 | CASTSVGLGDTEAFF | TGTGCCAGCACCTCTGTGGGGTTGGGGGACACTGAAGCTTTCTTT
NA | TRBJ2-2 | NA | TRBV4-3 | CASSQDRGPRGGGELFF | TGCGCCAGCAGCCAAGATCGCGGTCCGAGGGGTGGCGGGGAGCTGTTTTTT
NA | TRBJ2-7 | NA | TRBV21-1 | CASGDMGSYEQYF | TGTGCCAGCGGGGATATGGGATCCTACGAGCAGTACTTC
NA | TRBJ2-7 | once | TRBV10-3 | CASSPPGTGAYEQYF | TGTGCCAGCAGTCCCCCCGGGACTGGAGCCTACGAGCAGTACTTC
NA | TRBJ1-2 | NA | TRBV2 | CASRALIRAEGYTF | TGTGCCAGCAGAGCTTTAATCCGGGCGGAGGGCTACACCTTC
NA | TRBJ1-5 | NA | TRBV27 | CASSFTLLQPQHF | TGTGCCAGCAGTTTCACCTTGTTACAGCCCCAGCATTTT
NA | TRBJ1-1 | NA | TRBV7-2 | CASRYTWATEAFF | TGTGCCAGCAGATACACATGGGCGACTGAAGCTTTCTTT
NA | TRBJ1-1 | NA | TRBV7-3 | CASSFAMNTEAFF | TGTGCCAGCAGCTTTGCCATGAACACTGAAGCTTTCTTT
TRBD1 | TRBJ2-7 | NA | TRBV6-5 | CASSRSGTASYEQYF | TGTGCCAGCAGTAGATCCGGGACAGCCTCCTACGAGCAGTACTTC
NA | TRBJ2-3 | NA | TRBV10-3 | CAISESTQDTDTQYF | TGTGCCATCAGTGAGTCGACACAGGACACAGATACGCAGTATTTT
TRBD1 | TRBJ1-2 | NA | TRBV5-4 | CASSLGDRANYGYTF | TGTGCCAGCAGCTTGGGGGACAGGGCGAACTATGGCTACACCTTC
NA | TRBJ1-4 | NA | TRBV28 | CASYPYRGTSNEKLFF | TGTGCCAGCTATCCCTATAGGGGCACCTCTAATGAAAAACTGTTTTTT
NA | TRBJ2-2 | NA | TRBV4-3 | CASSQVVAGAGELFF | TGCGCCAGCAGCCAAGTGGTAGCAGGGGCCGGGGAGCTGTTTTTT
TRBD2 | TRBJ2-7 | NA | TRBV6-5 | CASSYSRLAGVYEQYF | TGTGCCAGCAGTTACTCCCGGCTAGCGGGCGTCTACGAGCAGTACTTC
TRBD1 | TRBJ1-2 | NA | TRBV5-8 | CASSQTTGLGYTF | TGTGCCAGCAGCCAGACGACAGGGCTCGGCTACACCTTC
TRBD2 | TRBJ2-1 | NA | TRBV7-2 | CASSVGTSGYNEQFF | TGTGCCAGCAGCGTGGGGACTAGCGGGTACAATGAGCAGTTCTTC
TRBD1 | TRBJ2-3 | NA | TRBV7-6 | CASSHNRGSDTQYF | TGTGCCAGCAGCCATAACAGGGGCTCAGATACGCAGTATTTT
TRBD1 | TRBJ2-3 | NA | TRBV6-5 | CASKGAGGGSDTQYF | TGTGCCAGCAAAGGTGCAGGGGGCGGTTCGGATACGCAGTATTTT
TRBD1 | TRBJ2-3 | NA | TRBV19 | CASTDRGLLDTQYF | TGTGCCAGCACGGACAGGGGGCTGCTGGATACGCAGTATTTT
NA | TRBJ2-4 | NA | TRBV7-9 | CASSPPAKNIQYF | TGTGCCAGCAGCCCCCCCGCCAAAAACATTCAGTACTTC
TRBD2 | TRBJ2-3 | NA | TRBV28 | CASSLGTSGGDTQYF | TGTGCCAGCAGTTTAGGGACTAGCGGGGGGGATACGCAGTATTTT
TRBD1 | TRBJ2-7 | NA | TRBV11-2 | CASSSRAGGSYEQYF | TGTGCCAGCAGCTCGAGGGCAGGGGGTTCCTACGAGCAGTACTTC
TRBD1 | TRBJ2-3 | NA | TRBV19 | CASSIRDRPVYF | TGTGCCAGTAGTATAAGGGACAGGCCGGTGTATTTT
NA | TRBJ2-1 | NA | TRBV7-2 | CASSPTSYHNEQFF | TGTGCCAGCAGCCCTACGAGCTATCACAATGAGCAGTTCTTC
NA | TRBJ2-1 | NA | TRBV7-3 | CASSPSAWAGNNEQFF | TGTGCCAGCAGCCCTTCCGCTTGGGCGGGGAACAATGAGCAGTTCTTC
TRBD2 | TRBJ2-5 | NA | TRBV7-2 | CASSLAGGRETQYF | TGTGCCAGCAGCTTAGCGGGAGGGCGCGAGACCCAGTACTTC
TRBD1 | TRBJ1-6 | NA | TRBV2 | CASGGGYNSPLHF | TGTGCCTCAGGGGGTGGCTATAATTCACCCCTCCACTTT
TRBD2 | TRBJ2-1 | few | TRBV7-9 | CASSSQTSRNEQFF | TGTGCCAGCAGCTCTCAGACTAGCCGCAATGAGCAGTTCTTC
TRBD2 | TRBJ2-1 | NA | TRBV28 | CASSGGRVIIFLDEQFF | TGTGCCAGCTCTGGCGGGAGGGTAATTATCTTTCTGGATGAGCAGTTCTTC
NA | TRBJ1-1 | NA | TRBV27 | CASGALASTEAFF | TGTGCGAGCGGGGCCTTGGCAAGCACTGAAGCTTTCTTT
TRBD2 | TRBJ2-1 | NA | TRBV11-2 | CASSGLGAVYEQFF | TGTGCCAGCAGCGGACTAGGCGCGGTCTATGAGCAGTTCTTC
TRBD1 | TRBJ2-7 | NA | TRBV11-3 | CASSPRGQVEQYF | TGTGCCAGCAGCCCCAGGGGACAGGTCGAGCAGTACTTC
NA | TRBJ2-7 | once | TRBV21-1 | CASSKRTSIWEQYF | TGTGCCAGCAGCAAAAGGACATCGATCTGGGAGCAGTACTTC
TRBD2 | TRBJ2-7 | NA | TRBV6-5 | CASSPTGLATYEQYF | TGTGCCAGCAGTCCCACGGGACTAGCAACCTACGAGCAGTACTTC
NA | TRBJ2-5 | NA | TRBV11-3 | CASSFGQNQETQYF | TGTGCCAGCAGCTTCGGACAGAACCAAGAGACCCAGTACTTC
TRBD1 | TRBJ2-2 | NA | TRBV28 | CASSLWTGVGELFF | TGTGCCAGCAGTTTATGGACAGGGGTCGGGGAGCTGTTTTTT
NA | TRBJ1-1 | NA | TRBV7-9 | CASSFGGDTEAFF | TGTGCCAGCAGCTTTGGGGGGGACACTGAAGCTTTCTTT